This T cell receptor (beta chain) was recovered during a study of T cell responses to AZD1222 COVID-19 vaccine. The length of the CDR3 is 13 residues. Germline V CDR1 and CDR2: SQVTM, ANQGSEA. V dropped 7 bases and J dropped 3 bases, with 15 bases sitting between them. This clone appeared once. Its specificity is unknown. Clones were sequenced by immunoSEQ multiplex PCR, and TCRdb holds only the in-frame ones, with some missing. Here the sample spans about 140,000 clones, about four fifths being singletons. Study-wide results and limits: The study found Spike-specific TCR breadth and depth rose after two AZD1222 doses.

This rearrangement joins TRBV29-1 to TRBJ1-2, with D maybe TRBD1 (5 bases). The receptor's source is an adult in good health. Sequences were derived from peripheral blood, sampled on day 0 of AZD1222 vaccination. The CDR3 region has the DNA TGCAGCGCGCTCCGGGGGGGAGACTATGGCTACACCTTC. It codes for CSALRGGDYGYTF.